This T cell receptor (beta chain) stems from a study of T-cell reconstitution after alpha-beta-depleted transplantation in children. Whole-study results and caveats: Some patients owed their high day-60 TCRbeta diversity to surviving recipient T cells and thymic progenitors. Alpha-beta T cells about two months after transplant reportedly derived from several hundred expanded graft clones.

Unique molecular identifiers were used in preparing the TCRbeta library. One entry per CDR3 protein results from TCRdb running MiXCR on the PCR reads. The data show fewer than 500,000 distinct CDR3 sequences, 43% seen once. Germline V CDR1 and CDR2: MNHEY, SVGEGT. The CDR3 consists of 16 residues. The V and J ends lost 5 bases and 2 bases, in that order; junction bases with no gene match: 9. This clonotype was seen a few times. The antigen is undetermined. This clonotype was sampled from a girl aged 2 to 9 with aplastic anemia, due to receive a stem cell transplant. The chain is built from TRBV6-2 or TRBV6-3 and TRBJ2-7; TRBD2 matches 10 bases. Material: PBMCs, obtained before TCRalphabeta/CD19-depleted stem cell transplant. For the CDR3, the DNA is TGTGCCAGCAGTGCCGGGACTAGCGCCCGACCCTACGAGCAGTACTTC. It yields the protein CASSAGTSARPYEQYF.